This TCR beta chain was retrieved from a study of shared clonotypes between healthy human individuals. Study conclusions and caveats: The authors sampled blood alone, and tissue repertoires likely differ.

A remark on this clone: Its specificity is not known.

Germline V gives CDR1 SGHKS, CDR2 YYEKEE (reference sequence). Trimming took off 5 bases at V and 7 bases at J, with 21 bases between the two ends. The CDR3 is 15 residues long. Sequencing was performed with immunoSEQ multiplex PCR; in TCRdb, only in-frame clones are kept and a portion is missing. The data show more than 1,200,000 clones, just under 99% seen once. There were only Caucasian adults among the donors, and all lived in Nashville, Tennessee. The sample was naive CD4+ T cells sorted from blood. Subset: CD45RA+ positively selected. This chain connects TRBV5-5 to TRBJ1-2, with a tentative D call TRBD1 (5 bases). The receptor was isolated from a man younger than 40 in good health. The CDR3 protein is CASSLQWGGRAGYTF. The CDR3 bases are TGTGCCAGCAGTCTTCAATGGGGGGGAAGAGCTGGCTACACCTTC.